The clone carrying this T cell receptor beta chain has just one count. The sample originates from a study of blood T cell repertoires in COVID-19. Assay used: immunoSEQ multiplex PCR; TCRdb lists only in-frame clones, some missing. The repertoire holds some 240,000 clones, with around 87% as singletons. Trimming cost V 0 bases and J 8 bases, with 7 bases left between them. The CDR3 has 12 residues. Germline V gene sequence: CDR1 GTSNPN, CDR2 SVGIG (reference sequence). The TCR sequence derives from a woman in her 40s with acute COVID-19. The J gene is TRBJ1-4, the V gene TRBV30, with D unresolved. The sample was PBMCs or T cells enriched from blood (not recorded which). This chain's CDR3 is CAWSVRREKLFF. CDR3 sequence (DNA): TGTGCCTGGAGTGTACGTCGGGAAAAACTGTTTTTT.